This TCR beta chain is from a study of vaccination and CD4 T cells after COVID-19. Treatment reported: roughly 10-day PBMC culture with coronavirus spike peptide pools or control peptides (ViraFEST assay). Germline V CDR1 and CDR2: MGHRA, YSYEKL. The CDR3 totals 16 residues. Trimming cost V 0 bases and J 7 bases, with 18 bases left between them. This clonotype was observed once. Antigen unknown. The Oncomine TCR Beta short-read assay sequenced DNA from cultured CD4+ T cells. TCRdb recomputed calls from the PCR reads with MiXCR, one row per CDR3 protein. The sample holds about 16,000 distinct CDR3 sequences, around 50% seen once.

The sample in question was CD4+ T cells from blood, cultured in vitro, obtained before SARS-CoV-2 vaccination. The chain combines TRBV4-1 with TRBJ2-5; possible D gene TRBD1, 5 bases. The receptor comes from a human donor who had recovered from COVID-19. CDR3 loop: CASSQDQGVLSATQYF. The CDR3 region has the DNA TGCGCCAGCAGCCAAGATCAAGGGGTTTTGTCGGCGACCCAGTACTTC.